A single sample is the source of the 2 T cell receptor beta chains below, sequenced in a study of blood T cell repertoires in COVID-19. Produced via immunoSEQ multiplex PCR; TCRdb's table is partial and in-frame only. This sample carries about 270,000 clones, around 86% of them seen once, and the ten largest clones take about 14%. Specimen: peripheral blood. These receptors all come from a human donor in a cohort sampled during active COVID-19.

The genes are TRBV30 and TRBJ2-1; TRBD1 is a possible D gene (5 bases). V was clipped by 3 bases and J by 7 bases, with 16 bases between them. Germline V lookup: CDR1 GTSNPN, CDR2 SVGIG (reference sequence). This CDR3 is built from 14 residues. Here the CDR3 reads CAWSQDLGVNEQFF. CDR3 DNA: TGTGCCTGGAGCCAGGACCTAGGGGTGAATGAGCAGTTCTTC.

The rearrangement links TRBV24-1 to TRBJ1-1; TRBD1 might be the D (5 bases). Germline CDR1 and CDR2: KGHDR and SFDVKD. The CDR3 has 14 amino acids. Trimming shortened V by 2 bases and J by 4 bases, and 10 bases separated the two germline ends. This chain's CDR3 is CATSDSRVPTEAFF. The CDR3 nucleotides are TGTGCCACCAGTGATTCCAGGGTACCCACTGAAGCTTTCTTT.